The 2 T cell receptor beta chains listed next were all sequenced from one sample in a study of cytomegalovirus exposure and HLA in healthy donors. Primers for the PCR totalled 60 Vbeta and 13 Jbeta. The assay was immunoSEQ multiplex PCR, and TCRdb's table has in-frame clones only and misses some. Among 250,000 or so clones, 85% to 90% were seen once, and the ten largest hold 1.3%. The sequenced sample consisted of PBMCs. Receptors originate from a human donor in good health.

This CDR3 is CASSLSLAVYNEQFF. For the CDR3, the DNA is TGTGCCAGCAGTTTAAGCCTAGCGGTATACAATGAGCAGTTCTTC. The gene calls are TRBV27 and TRBJ2-1, with 7 nucleotides matching TRBD2. V shed 2 bases and J 4 bases; nucleotides not matched to a gene: 5. The CDR3 is 15 amino acids. Per the germline V gene, CDR1 is MNHEY and CDR2 is SMNVEV (reference sequence).

The chain links TRBV7-9 to TRBJ2-3; D is uncertain. The CDR3 has 15 amino acids. Germline lookup yields CDR1 SEHNR and CDR2 FQNEAQ (reference sequence). V gave up 5 bases and J gave up 1 base, with 13 bases separating them. CDR3 nucleotide sequence: TGTGCCAGCAGCCCCCCCGGTACGGGCACAGATACGCAGTATTTT. Protein product: CASSPPGTGTDTQYF.